This T cell receptor beta chain appears in the sequencing data of a study of response to subunit inactivated influenza vaccine. Trimming stripped 2 bases from V and 9 bases from J, with 20 bases between. This CDR3 has 16 amino acids. In germline, CDR1 is SGHAT, CDR2 FQNNGV. Study observations and caveats: Authors suggested each seasonal flu vaccination may recruit only limited numbers of new T cells.

MiXCR was run by TCRdb on the RT-PCR reads, yielding one entry per CDR3 protein. The sample lists more than 150,000 distinct CDR3 sequences; around a tenth were seen once. About this clonotype itself: Its antigen is undetermined.

Source: CD8+ T cells sorted from PBMCs, taken around 25 months after vaccination. The chain combines TRBV11-2 with TRBJ2-1, with D tentatively TRBD2 (6 bases). This receptor was identified in a man aged 50 to 69 who received an inactivated influenza vaccine. In DNA, the CDR3 is TGTGCCAGCAGCTTATGGGGGTCTCATAGCGGAGTTGAGCAGTTCTTC. Its translation: CASSLWGSHSGVEQFF.